This T cell receptor (beta chain) was observed in a study of T cells after somatic rescue of genetic block. Germline V CDR1 and CDR2: MDHEN, SYDVKM. The length of the CDR3 is 12 residues. V dropped 1 base and J dropped 6 bases, with 7 bases sitting between them. Only in-frame clones appear in the TCRdb table, and some are missing; sequencing was by immunoSEQ multiplex PCR. Counted here are 45,000 to 55,000 clones, 96% occurring once; the ten biggest clones make up 0.075% to 0.1%. The TCR originated in a child less than two years old. The sample comprised peripheral blood mononuclear cells (PBMCs). V usage is TRBV28 and J usage is TRBJ2-7, with D tentatively TRBD1 (5 bases). The CDR3: CASSLSGLEQYF. CDR3 bases: TGTGCCAGCAGTTTATCAGGGCTCGAGCAGTACTTC.